Given below is one TCR beta chain in context. The antigen is undetermined. This CDR3 is 12 amino acids long. V lost 4 bases and J lost 4, with 8 bases in between. CDR1 is SNHLY, CDR2 FYNNEI, per germline. The data derive from a study of cytomegalovirus exposure and HLA in healthy donors. Study conclusions and caveats: The analysis excluded some indistinguishable V segments, including TRBV6-2 and TRBV6-3. According to a later analysis, most TCR beta chains associated with CMV appeared HLA-restricted. Most TCR sequences were rare, but some public TCRs occurred in many donors.

The study ran its PCR with 60 Vbeta and 13 Jbeta primers. Original methodology: About 10 million shared chains were among approximately 80 million unique TCR beta chains counted in a later analysis. The data were produced by immunoSEQ multiplex PCR, yet TCRdb's version contains in-frame clones alone and is incomplete. V and J calls and clone size are copied from that table; D and trimming were computed from the DNA. The sample carries about 150,000 clones, about a tenth recorded once. Sequencing input: PBMCs. This chain connects TRBV2 to TRBJ2-7; possible D gene TRBD2, 6 bases. This TCR derives from a male donor in good health and CMV-seronegative. The CDR3 spells CASSVRGYEQYF. Here the CDR3 DNA reads TGTGCCAGCAGTGTACGGGGGTACGAGCAGTACTTC.